These T cell receptor beta chains were read from a single sample in a study of blood T cell repertoires in COVID-19. Assay used: immunoSEQ multiplex PCR; TCRdb lists only in-frame clones, some missing. The profile shows around 130,000 clones, 86% of them singletons. Sequencing was done on a sample of peripheral blood. The source is a man aged 35-49 years with acute or convalescent COVID-19. Both conserved end residues are part of each CDR3. The D gene is left open where the match is weak. A clone size is listed for some rows: how often the clone was seen (once, few, many), or a class if it is expanded.

CDR3 protein: CASSYTGTSDTIYF
CDR3 DNA: TGTGCCAGCAGCTACACGGGGACTTCGGACACCATATATTTT
J gene: TRBJ1-3
D gene: NA
clone size: NA
CDR3 length: 14
V gene: TRBV5-8

CDR3 protein: CASSQGQGVGNSPLHF
CDR3 DNA: TGTGCCAGCAGCCAGGGGCAGGGCGTCGGTAATTCACCCCTCCACTTT
J gene: TRBJ1-6
D gene: NA
clone size: NA
CDR3 length: 16
V gene: TRBV3-1/TRBV3-2

CDR3 protein: CASSQGEGKVFTIYF
CDR3 DNA: TGTGCCAGCAGCCAAGGGGAGGGGAAAGTGTTCACCATATATTTT
J gene: TRBJ1-3
D gene: NA
clone size: NA
CDR3 length: 15
V gene: TRBV2

CDR3 protein: CASSAQGNRNQPQHF
CDR3 DNA: TGTGCCAGCAGTGCACAGGGGAACCGAAATCAGCCCCAGCATTTT
J gene: TRBJ1-5
D gene: TRBD1
clone size: NA
CDR3 length: 15
V gene: TRBV27

CDR3 protein: CASTPGSLGYTF
CDR3 DNA: TGTGCCAGTACCCCAGGTTCGCTAGGCTACACCTTC
J gene: TRBJ1-2
D gene: NA
clone size: NA
CDR3 length: 12
V gene: TRBV19

CDR3 protein: CASSEARANTGELFF
CDR3 DNA: TGTGCCAGCAGTGAAGCCAGGGCTAACACCGGGGAGCTGTTTTTT
J gene: TRBJ2-2
D gene: NA
clone size: NA
CDR3 length: 15
V gene: TRBV6-1

CDR3 protein: CASSPPSREQYF
CDR3 DNA: TGTGCCAGCTCACCACCCAGTCGCGAGCAGTACTTC
J gene: TRBJ2-7
D gene: NA
clone size: NA
CDR3 length: 12
V gene: TRBV18

CDR3 protein: CACWDRALNEKLFF
CDR3 DNA: TGTGCCTGTTGGGACAGGGCCCTGAATGAAAAACTGTTTTTT
J gene: TRBJ1-4
D gene: TRBD1
clone size: NA
CDR3 length: 14
V gene: TRBV30

CDR3 protein: CASSQIQGIAYF
CDR3 DNA: TGTGCCAGCAGCCAGATACAGGGGATCGCGTACTTC
J gene: TRBJ2-4
D gene: TRBD1
clone size: NA
CDR3 length: 12
V gene: TRBV12-3/TRBV12-4

CDR3 protein: CASSQDRGGYGYTF
CDR3 DNA: TGTGCCAGCAGCCAGGACAGGGGAGGATATGGCTACACCTTC
J gene: TRBJ1-2
D gene: TRBD1
clone size: NA
CDR3 length: 14
V gene: TRBV3-1/TRBV3-2

CDR3 protein: CAWSVLPGQGDQPQHF
CDR3 DNA: TGTGCCTGGAGTGTACTTCCTGGACAGGGAGATCAGCCCCAGCATTTT
J gene: TRBJ1-5
D gene: TRBD1
clone size: once
CDR3 length: 16
V gene: TRBV30

CDR3 protein: CASSNRGDRGRRTEAFF
CDR3 DNA: TGTGCCAGCAGCAATAGGGGGGACAGGGGGCGTCGCACTGAAGCTTTCTTT
J gene: TRBJ1-1
D gene: TRBD1
clone size: NA
CDR3 length: 17
V gene: TRBV7-2

CDR3 protein: CASSFRGPANYGYTF
CDR3 DNA: TGTGCCAGCAGCTTCAGGGGGCCAGCTAACTATGGCTACACCTTC
J gene: TRBJ1-2
D gene: TRBD1
clone size: NA
CDR3 length: 15
V gene: TRBV5-4

CDR3 protein: CASSKDRGGSEAFF
CDR3 DNA: TGCGCCAGCAGCAAGGACAGGGGGGGATCTGAAGCTTTCTTT
J gene: TRBJ1-1
D gene: TRBD1
clone size: NA
CDR3 length: 14
V gene: TRBV5-1

CDR3 protein: CAWTRGRDGYTF
CDR3 DNA: TGTGCCTGGACCCGTGGGAGGGATGGCTACACCTTC
J gene: TRBJ1-2
D gene: NA
clone size: NA
CDR3 length: 12
V gene: TRBV30